This passage covers 27 T cell receptor beta chains from one sample sequenced in a study of T cell changes during pregnancy in multiple sclerosis. Assay: immunoSEQ multiplex PCR; the TCRdb copy retains only in-frame clones and omits some. The table includes 90,000 to 130,000 clones, about 93% detected once. Sequenced here: peripheral blood, sampled in the third trimester of pregnancy. The receptors shown here come from a female donor with multiple sclerosis, enrolled in a pregnancy study.

The gene calls are TRBV25-1 and TRBJ2-2; D might be TRBD1 (5 bases). Germline V CDR1 and CDR2: MGHDK, SYGVNS. The CDR3 extends over 15 amino acids. V was shortened by 1 base and J by 6 bases, with 12 bases between the two germline ends. The CDR3 spells CASSESPGKAGELFF. The CDR3 bases are TGTGCCAGCAGTGAATCACCAGGGAAGGCCGGGGAGCTGTTTTTT.

The gene calls are TRBV29-1 and TRBJ2-7; maybe TRBD2 (7 bases). Trimming removed 6 bases from V and 0 bases from J, with 9 bases in between. CDR1 and CDR2 (germline): SQVTM, ANQGSEA. This CDR3 spans 12 amino acids. The CDR3 DNA reads TGCAGCGTCGCGGGGGCCTCCTACGAGCAGTACTTC. Translated: CSVAGASYEQYF.

The chain links TRBV2 to TRBJ1-1; 7 positions agree with TRBD1. With V trimmed by 10 bases and J by 0 bases, 5 bases remained unmatched. CDR1 is SNHLY, CDR2 FYNNEI, per germline. The CDR3 is made up of 13 amino acids. CDR3 coding DNA: TGTGCCACCAGGGACAGACTGAACACTGAAGCTTTCTTT. Amino acid sequence: CATRDRLNTEAFF.

The chain recombines TRBV5-1 with TRBJ2-7; D possibly corresponds to TRBD1 (6 bases). The CDR3 runs 15 residues. The germline V and J ends were trimmed by 2 bases and 0 bases, with 12 bases remaining between them. CDR1 and CDR2 (germline): SGHRS, YFSETQ. The CDR3 is CASSLSTGTSYEQYF. The DNA of the CDR3 is TGCGCCAGCAGCTTATCGACAGGAACCTCCTACGAGCAGTACTTC.

V is TRBV29-1 and J is TRBJ2-5; 10 nucleotides agree with TRBD1. The CDR3 runs 17 residues. The ends lost 7 bases at V and 4 bases at J; junction bases unmatched: 18. Germline-derived CDR1 and CDR2 are SQVTM and ANQGSEA. DNA for the CDR3: TGCAGCGAGATAAGCGGGGACAGGGGATATAGCGGAGAGACCCAGTACTTC. This sequence encodes CSEISGDRGYSGETQYF. Full variable domain (remainder filled in from reference TRBV29-1 and TRBJ2-5): SAVISQKPSRDICQRGTSLTIQCQVDSQVTMMFWYRQQPGQSLTLIATANQGSEATYESGFVIDKFPISRPNLTFSTLTVSNMSPEDSSIYLCSEISGDRGYSGETQYFGPGTRLLVL.

The chain recombines TRBV6-4 with TRBJ1-5; tentatively, D is TRBD1 (6 bases). Germline assignment: CDR1 MRHNA and CDR2 SNTAGT. This CDR3 spans 15 amino acids. V gave up 5 bases and J gave up 2 bases, with 13 bases separating them. The CDR3 here is CASSSQGFGNQPQHF. The CDR3 DNA is TGTGCCAGCAGTTCACAGGGATTTGGCAATCAGCCCCAGCATTTT.

This chain uses TRBV2 with TRBJ1-1; 7 nucleotides match TRBD1. The CDR3 consists of 15 residues. Per the germline V gene, CDR1 is SNHLY and CDR2 is FYNNEI. The V and J ends lost 2 bases and 0 bases, in that order; junction bases with no gene match: 3. The CDR3 DNA sequence: TGTGCCAGCAGTGAACAGACAGGGATGAACACTGAAGCTTTCTTT. Amino acid sequence: CASSEQTGMNTEAFF.

This rearrangement joins TRBV7-2 to TRBJ2-7; tentative D call: TRBD2 (6 bases). V lost 3 bases to trimming and J lost 0 bases, with 15 bases between them. This CDR3 has 16 residues. The germline V gene has CDR1 SGHTA and CDR2 FQGNSA. CDR3 sequence: CASSFPPGGNSYEQYF. CDR3 nucleotides: TGTGCCAGCAGCTTCCCCCCCGGGGGAAACTCCTACGAGCAGTACTTC.

The genes are TRBV9 and TRBJ2-2; D is uncertain. This CDR3 is 16 amino acids long. Germline V gene lookup returns CDR1 SGDLS and CDR2 YYNGEE. The V gene lost 2 bases and the J gene lost 3 bases, with 14 bases spanning the gap. The DNA for the CDR3 is TGTGCCAGCAGCGTTTTCTCCAGTCCAGACACCGGGGAGCTGTTTTTT. Translated, it gives CASSVFSSPDTGELFF.

The V gene is TRBV13, the J gene TRBJ1-1; D is perhaps TRBD1 (6 bases). CDR1 and CDR2 from the germline V gene are PRHDT and FYEKMQ (reference sequence). CDR3 length equals 17 residues. Trimming stripped 0 bases from V and 4 bases from J, with 18 bases between. The CDR3 protein is CASSLGRGVKGTTEAFF. CDR3 nucleotides: TGTGCCAGCAGCTTAGGCAGGGGAGTAAAGGGGACCACTGAAGCTTTCTTT.

This chain connects TRBV27 to TRBJ1-4; TRBD1 agrees at 9 bases. Germline CDR1 and CDR2: MNHEY and SMNVEV (reference sequence). The trim removed 5 bases at V and 8 bases at J, leaving 9 bases unmatched. CDR3 size: 15 residues. This chain's CDR3 is CASSPRDRAKEKLFF. CDR3 nucleotide sequence: TGTGCCAGCAGTCCCCGGGACAGGGCGAAAGAAAAACTGTTTTTT.

The chain combines TRBV5-4 with TRBJ2-1, with a possible D match to TRBD1 (5 bases). The CDR3 loop spans 15 amino acids. The germline CDR1 and CDR2 sequences are SGHNT and YYREEE (reference sequence). Trimming took off 4 bases at V and 9 bases at J, with 20 bases between the two ends. DNA for the CDR3: TGTGCCAGCAGCACCCCTCTGAAGGGGAAAGGTGAGCAGTTCTTC. Its translation is CASSTPLKGKGEQFF.

V is TRBV6-1 and J is TRBJ2-1, with 7 bases aligning to TRBD2. V was pared by 8 bases and J by 2 bases, with 0 bases of the junction left unmatched. CDR1 and CDR2 from the germline V gene are MNHNS and SASEGT. The CDR3 consists of 12 residues. CDR3: CASGLAYNEQFF. The CDR3 coding sequence is TGTGCCAGCGGACTAGCCTACAATGAGCAGTTCTTC.

The chain combines TRBV7-3 with TRBJ2-1, with TRBD2 identical over 10 bases. This CDR3 is 14 amino acids long. The V and J ends lost 4 bases and 4 bases, in that order; junction bases with no gene match: 1. CDR1 SGHTA and CDR2 FQGTGA come from the germline V gene. The CDR3 DNA reads as TGTGCCAGCAGCTATAGCGGGAGGTACAATGAGCAGTTCTTC. This encodes CASSYSGRYNEQFF.

CDR3 nucleotides: TGTGCCAGCAGCTCATCAGGGATCGTCTCCTACAATGAGCAGTTCTTC. This gives the protein CASSSSGIVSYNEQFF. The chain joins TRBV9 to TRBJ2-1; perhaps TRBD1 as D (5 bases). This CDR3 spans 16 amino acids. CDR1 and CDR2 (germline): SGDLS, YYNGEE. The V gene lost 4 bases and the J gene lost 0 bases, with 14 bases spanning the gap.

This rearrangement joins TRBV14 to TRBJ1-1, with D unclear. Trimming took off 1 base at V and 1 base at J, with 7 bases between the two ends. Germline V CDR1 and CDR2: SGHDN, FVKESK. The CDR3 totals 14 residues. This CDR3 is CASSQVRGNTEAFF. CDR3 coding DNA: TGTGCCAGCAGCCAAGTAAGAGGGAACACTGAAGCTTTCTTT.

J is TRBJ1-5 and V is TRBV19; D is possibly TRBD1 (6 bases). Trimming cost V 5 bases and J 2 bases, with 16 bases left between them. This CDR3 region has 16 residues. Germline V gives CDR1 LNHDA, CDR2 SQIVND (reference sequence). The CDR3 sequence: CASSSLGGAGNQPQHF. The CDR3 nucleotides are TGTGCCAGTAGTTCCTTGGGGGGGGCCGGCAATCAGCCCCAGCATTTT.

The chain carries TRBV27 and TRBJ1-6; D ambiguous. The CDR3 runs 15 residues. V gave up 5 bases and J gave up 7 bases, with 15 bases separating them. CDR1 is MNHEY, CDR2 SMNVEV, per germline (reference sequence). The CDR3 region has the DNA TGTGCCAGCAGTGGCGGGTTTTTATCGAATTCACCCCTCCACTTT. This codes for CASSGGFLSNSPLHF.

V usage is TRBV19 and J usage is TRBJ2-6, with D possibly TRBD1 on 5 matching bases. The CDR3 loop spans 15 amino acids. The germline gives CDR1 LNHDA, CDR2 SQIVND (reference sequence). The V end was cut by 3 bases, the J end by 2 bases, with 8 bases between. The DNA of the CDR3 is TGTGCCAGTAGTATCCAGGGTGCTGGGGCCAACGTCCTGACTTTC. Translated, it gives CASSIQGAGANVLTF.

The chain recombines TRBV5-1 with TRBJ1-4; 12 nucleotides agree with TRBD1. Losses at the gene ends were 4 bases for V and 7 bases for J; bases not matched to a gene: 8. From germline, CDR1 is SGHRS and CDR2 YFSETQ. The CDR3 has 16 residues. The CDR3 bases are TGCGCCAGCAGCCCTGGGACAGGGGGCGCGAGTGAAAAACTGTTTTTT. Translation: CASSPGTGGASEKLFF.

The chain combines TRBV5-1 with TRBJ1-5; 9 positions agree with TRBD1. Germline V gene sequence: CDR1 SGHRS, CDR2 YFSETQ. The CDR3 has 16 amino acids. The V gene end was trimmed by 4 bases and the J gene end by 3 bases; junction bases not matched to a gene: 8. The CDR3 bases are TGCGCCAGCAGCATGGACGGGACAGGGAACAATCAGCCCCAGCATTTT. Translating it yields CASSMDGTGNNQPQHF.

V is TRBV5-8 and J is TRBJ1-1; possibly TRBD1 for D (6 bases). The germline CDR1 and CDR2 sequences are SGHTS and YDEGEE. The CDR3 runs to 14 residues. Trimming cost V 4 bases and J 3 bases, with 13 bases left between them. The CDR3 sequence: CASSLEDSYTEAFF. Written as DNA, the CDR3 is TGTGCCAGCAGCCTGGAGGACAGCTACACTGAAGCTTTCTTT. The variable domain in full, completed from reference TRBV5-8 and TRBJ1-1, reads EAGVTQSPTHLIKTRGQQATLRCSPISGHTSVYWYQQALGLGLQFLLWYDEGEERNRGNFPPRFSGRQFPNYSSELNVNALELEDSALYLCASSLEDSYTEAFFGQGTRLTVV.

The V gene is TRBV4-1, the J gene TRBJ2-3; D perhaps matches TRBD2 (6 bases). Germline V gene sequence: CDR1 MGHRA, CDR2 YSYEKL. The CDR3 runs 16 residues. V was pared by 0 bases and J by 3 bases, with 13 bases between. The CDR3 region is CASSQDSPGATDTQYF. CDR3 coding DNA: TGCGCCAGCAGCCAAGATTCCCCGGGAGCGACAGATACGCAGTATTTT.

The chain is built from TRBV28 and TRBJ2-2; D possibly corresponds to TRBD1 (6 bases). Germline CDR1 and CDR2: MDHEN and SYDVKM. The V gene lost 6 bases and the J gene lost 0 bases, with 11 bases spanning the gap. This CDR3 spans 15 amino acids. Here the CDR3 DNA reads TGTGCCAGCAGCTCGACAGGACCGAACACCGGGGAGCTGTTTTTT. As protein: CASSSTGPNTGELFF.

This clone was seen only once. The V gene is TRBV5-1, the J gene TRBJ2-7, with 8 bases that match TRBD1. Germline assignment: CDR1 SGHRS and CDR2 YFSETQ. The CDR3 covers 14 residues. The junction had 5 bases not matched to a gene; V was cut back by 0 bases and J by 6 bases. CDR3 sequence: CASSLGAGGVEQYF. Written as DNA, the CDR3 is TGCGCCAGCAGCTTGGGAGCAGGGGGCGTCGAGCAGTACTTC.

The chain couples TRBV5-1 to TRBJ2-1, with TRBD2 identical over 11 bases. CDR1 and CDR2 (germline): SGHRS, YFSETQ. The CDR3 covers 18 residues. J gave up 9 bases and V 0 bases, and 14 bases lay outside the gene matches. Here the CDR3 DNA reads TGCGCCAGCAGCTTGGGGCTAGCGGGAGGAAGCCCCACAAGTGAGCAGTTCTTC. Its translation: CASSLGLAGGSPTSEQFF.

The gene calls are TRBV29-1 and TRBJ2-2; perhaps TRBD1 as D (6 bases). The germline V and J ends were trimmed by 5 bases and 0 bases, with 10 bases remaining between them. Germline V gives CDR1 SQVTM, CDR2 ANQGSEA. This CDR3 is built from 14 residues. Here the CDR3 DNA reads TGCAGCGTTTTAGGGACAACGAACACCGGGGAGCTGTTTTTT. Protein product: CSVLGTTNTGELFF.